The 5 T cell receptor beta chains reported below all come from one sample, sequenced in a study of blood T cells in healthy people across ages. Primed by a sample-barcoded 5' primer and a J-beta primer mix, a second PCR proceeded for 7 to 11 cycles. TCRdb re-called the 5' RACE reads through MiXCR, storing one row per CDR3 protein. The sample includes around 280,000 distinct CDR3 sequences, roughly 29% seen only once; the top ten take roughly 30%. Material: blood. The receptor set was obtained from a woman aged 70 to 79 in good health.

This clonotype has just a few counts. The chain carries TRBV4-2 and TRBJ2-7, with D unresolved. CDR1 is LGHNA, CDR2 YNFKEQ, per germline. CDR3 length equals 14 residues. Trimming removed 2 bases at V and 1 base at J, with 9 bases between. CDR3 nucleotide sequence: TGTGCCAGCAGCCAATACTCTGAATCCTACGAGCAGTACTTC. Encoded protein: CASSQYSESYEQYF.

The table lists this clonotype with many counts. The gene calls are TRBV12-3 or TRBV12-4 and TRBJ1-4, with D possibly being TRBD1 (5 bases). Trimming shortened V by 3 bases and J by 0 bases, and 11 bases separated the two germline ends. This CDR3 is 16 amino acids long. CDR3 protein: CASSFGGTATNEKLFF. CDR3 nucleotide sequence: TGTGCCAGCAGTTTTGGTGGGACTGCAACTAATGAAAAACTGTTTTTT.

The chain has TRBV12-3 or TRBV12-4 and TRBJ2-1; 8 bases line up with TRBD2. The CDR3 spans 16 residues. V was clipped by 3 bases and J by 5 bases; unmatched bases: 9. This CDR3 is CASSFYSGKNDNEQFF. The CDR3 region has the DNA TGTGCCAGCAGTTTCTATAGCGGGAAAAATGACAATGAGCAGTTCTTC.

The gene calls are TRBV9 and TRBJ2-1, with 16 bases fitting TRBD2. V shed 0 bases, J shed 5 bases, and the junction held 11 bases outside the gene matches. This CDR3 spans 20 amino acids. From germline, CDR1 is SGDLS and CDR2 YYNGEE. In DNA form, the CDR3 reads TGTGCCAGCAGCGTAGCTTCAAAGGAAGGGACTAGCGGGAGGGACAATGAGCAGTTCTTC. As protein: CASSVASKEGTSGRDNEQFF.

This clonotype was counted only a few times. V and J are TRBV25-1 and TRBJ2-5, with D unresolved. The DNA matches TRBJ2-7 better at its end, which makes the J call doubtful. The germline gives CDR1 MGHDK, CDR2 SYGVNS. This CDR3 is 14 amino acids long. DNA of the CDR3: TGTGCCAGCAGTGACGTCAGAGACTCCTACGAGCAGTACTTC. It yields the protein CASSDVRDSYEQYF.